This passage covers 11 T cell receptor beta chains from one sample sequenced in a study of cytomegalovirus exposure and HLA in healthy donors. 13 Jbeta primers and 60 Vbeta primers were used for the PCR. Sequencing used immunoSEQ multiplex PCR; TCRdb keeps in-frame clones, though not all of them. This table holds 150,000 to 200,000 clones, about 65% found once. The sample taken for sequencing was PBMCs. These receptors were collected from a woman younger than 35 in good health and CMV-seropositive.

V usage is TRBV6-5 and J usage is TRBJ2-4; 9 bases match TRBD1. CDR3 length: 12 amino acids. After removal of 7 bases from V and 8 bases from J, the junction contained 3 bases not matched to a gene. CDR1 is MNHEY, CDR2 SVGAGI, per germline. The CDR3 here is CASTDRGDIQYF. The CDR3 bases are TGTGCCAGCACCGACAGGGGGGACATTCAGTACTTC.

The genes are TRBV14 and TRBJ2-2; D unresolved. This CDR3 contains 13 residues. From germline, CDR1 is SGHDN and CDR2 FVKESK. Trimming pared 5 bases from V and 7 bases from J, leaving 11 bases between. CDR3 sequence (DNA): TGTGCCAGCAGCAACTTACGAATCGGGGAGCTGTTTTTT. Amino acids: CASSNLRIGELFF.

CDR3 sequence reads: CAISHSSGANVLTF. The CDR3 nucleotides are TGTGCCATCAGCCACAGCTCTGGGGCCAACGTCCTGACTTTC. The chain carries TRBV10-3 and TRBJ2-6; D not certain. CDR3 size: 14 residues. CDR1 is ENHRY, CDR2 SYGVKD, per germline. V lost 6 bases to trimming and J lost 0 bases, with 6 bases between them.

The gene calls are TRBV30 and TRBJ2-7, with 8 bases that match TRBD2. CDR1 and CDR2 from the germline V gene are GTSNPN and SVGIG (reference sequence). The length of the CDR3 is 16 residues. V lost 2 bases and J lost 3; bases outside the gene matches: 12. CDR3 bases: TGTGCCTGGAGTAAAGCGGGAGCGATTCCCTACTACGAGCAGTACTTC. Translated: CAWSKAGAIPYYEQYF.

The chain uses TRBV14 and TRBJ2-1; 8 bases are shared with TRBD2. This CDR3 is 18 amino acids long. With 4 bases clipped from V and 5 bases from J, the junction kept 16 bases outside the gene matches. CDR1 and CDR2 from the germline V gene are SGHDN and FVKESK. Written as DNA, the CDR3 is TGTGCCAGCAGCCGAAACACGTTAGCGGGAAGAAAGGACAATGAGCAGTTCTTC. Translation gives CASSRNTLAGRKDNEQFF.

CDR3 sequence (DNA): TGTGCCAGCAGCAAAGGACAGGGAAGGAACATTCAGTACTTC. It is translated as CASSKGQGRNIQYF. The rearrangement links TRBV28 to TRBJ2-4; 8 bases map to TRBD1. V lost 6 bases and J lost 7; bases outside the gene matches: 8. Germline V gene sequence: CDR1 MDHEN, CDR2 SYDVKM. This CDR3 comprises 14 residues.

CDR3: CASSQSGQGIYEQYF. The CDR3 coding sequence is TGTGCCAGCAGTCAGTCAGGACAGGGCATCTACGAGCAGTACTTC. The chain uses TRBV27 and TRBJ2-7; 8 bases are a match to TRBD1. J gave up 3 bases and V 5 bases, and 9 bases lay outside the gene matches. The CDR3 totals 15 residues. Germline V gene sequence: CDR1 MNHEY, CDR2 SMNVEV (reference sequence).

The chain carries TRBV9 and TRBJ2-1; 9 nucleotides match TRBD2. The V gene end was trimmed by 4 bases and the J gene end by 6 bases; junction bases not matched to a gene: 11. Germline V lookup: CDR1 SGDLS, CDR2 YYNGEE. The CDR3 runs 16 residues. The CDR3: CASSPVLAGVGNEQFF. In DNA, the CDR3 is TGTGCCAGCAGCCCGGTCTTAGCGGGAGTAGGCAATGAGCAGTTCTTC.

J is TRBJ2-7 and V is TRBV2, with 9 bases that match TRBD2. CDR1 and CDR2 (germline): SNHLY, FYNNEI. V lost 3 bases, J lost 4 bases, and 4 bases stayed unmatched. The CDR3 loop spans 14 amino acids. In DNA form, the CDR3 reads TGTGCCAGCAGTGACAAGCGGGGGGTTTACGAGCAGTACTTC. It yields the protein CASSDKRGVYEQYF.

CDR3 DNA: TGCGCCAGCAGCTTGAACGTGGGCCTGAACACTGAAGCTTTCTTT. It codes for CASSLNVGLNTEAFF. This chain uses TRBV5-1 with TRBJ1-1; no clear D. The V end lost 1 base, the J end lost 0 bases, and 10 bases lay between the germline ends. The germline V gene encodes CDR1 SGHRS and CDR2 YFSETQ. The CDR3 spans 15 residues. The full variable domain, its missing parts supplied by reference TRBV5-1 and TRBJ1-1, is KAGVTQTPRYLIKTRGQQVTLSCSPISGHRSVSWYQQTPGQGLQFLFEYFSETQRNKGNFPGRFSGRQFSNSRSEMNVSTLELGDSALYLCASSLNVGLNTEAFFGQGTRLTVV.

This rearrangement joins TRBV4-1 to TRBJ1-5; D remains ambiguous. V dropped 1 base and J dropped 4 bases, with 5 bases sitting between them. The CDR3 spans 13 residues. CDR1 MGHRA and CDR2 YSYEKL come from the germline V gene. The CDR3 DNA follows: TGCGCCAGCAGCCAAGTTGCGAATCAGCCCCAGCATTTT. Its protein product is CASSQVANQPQHF.